This entry is about one T cell receptor (beta chain). What it recognizes is unknown. The source of the sample is a study of shared clonotypes between healthy human individuals. Study context: Aged 18 to 49, the donors were two women and a few men. Study results and caveats: Four donors shared about 5% of their naive CD4 clonotypes.

TCRdb keeps only in-frame clones here, not all; method: immunoSEQ multiplex PCR. The sample lists approximately 2.1 million clones; over 90% were seen once. The CDR3 is made up of 15 amino acids. Per the germline V gene, CDR1 is MNHEY and CDR2 is SMNVEV (reference sequence). Trimming stripped 5 bases from V and 0 bases from J, with 11 bases between. This receptor was taken from a man between 18 and 29 years old in good health. Some clones in this sample may be carry-over from other donors' samples. The gene calls are TRBV27 and TRBJ1-5; D remains ambiguous. What was sequenced was naive CD4+ T cells from PBMCs. Noted subset: CD45RA+ positively selected. The CDR3 here is CASSPSGFSNQPQHF. DNA of the CDR3: TGTGCCAGCAGTCCCTCAGGATTTAGCAATCAGCCCCAGCATTTT.